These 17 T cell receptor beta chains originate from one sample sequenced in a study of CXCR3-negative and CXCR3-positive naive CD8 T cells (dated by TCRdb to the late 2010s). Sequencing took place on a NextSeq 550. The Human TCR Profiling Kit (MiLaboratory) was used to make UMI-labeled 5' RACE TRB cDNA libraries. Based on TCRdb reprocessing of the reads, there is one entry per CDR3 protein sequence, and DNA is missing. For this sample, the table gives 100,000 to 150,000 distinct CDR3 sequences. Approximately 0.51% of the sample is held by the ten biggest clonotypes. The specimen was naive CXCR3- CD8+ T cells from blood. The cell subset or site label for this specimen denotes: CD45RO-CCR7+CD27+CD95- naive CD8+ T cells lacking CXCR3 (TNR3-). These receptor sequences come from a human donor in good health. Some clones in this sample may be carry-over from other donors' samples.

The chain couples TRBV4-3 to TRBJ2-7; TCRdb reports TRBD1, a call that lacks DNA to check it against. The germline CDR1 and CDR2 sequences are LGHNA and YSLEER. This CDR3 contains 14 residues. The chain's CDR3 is CASSQDTRTRGRNF.

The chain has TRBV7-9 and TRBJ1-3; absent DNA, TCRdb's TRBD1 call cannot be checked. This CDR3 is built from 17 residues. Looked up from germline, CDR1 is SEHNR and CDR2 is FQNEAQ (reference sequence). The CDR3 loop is CASSLGGSPPSGNTIYF.

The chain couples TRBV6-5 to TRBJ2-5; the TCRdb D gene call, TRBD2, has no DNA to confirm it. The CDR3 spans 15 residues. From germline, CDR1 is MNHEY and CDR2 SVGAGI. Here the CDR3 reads CASSRTSGGGETQYF.

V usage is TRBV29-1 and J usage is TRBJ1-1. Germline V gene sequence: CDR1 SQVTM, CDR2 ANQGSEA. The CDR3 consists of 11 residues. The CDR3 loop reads CSVEVDSEAFF.

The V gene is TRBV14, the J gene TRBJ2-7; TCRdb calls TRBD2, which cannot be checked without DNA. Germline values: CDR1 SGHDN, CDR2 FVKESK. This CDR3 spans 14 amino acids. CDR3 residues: CASSQALVGYEQYF.

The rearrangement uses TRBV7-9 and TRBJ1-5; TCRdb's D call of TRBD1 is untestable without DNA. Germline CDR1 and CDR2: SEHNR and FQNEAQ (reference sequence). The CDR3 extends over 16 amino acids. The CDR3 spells CASSPSTGISNQPQHF.

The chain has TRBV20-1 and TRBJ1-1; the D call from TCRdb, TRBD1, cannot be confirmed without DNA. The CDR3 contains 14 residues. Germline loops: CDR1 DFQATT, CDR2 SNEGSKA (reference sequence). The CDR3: CSASPPGRTTEAFF.

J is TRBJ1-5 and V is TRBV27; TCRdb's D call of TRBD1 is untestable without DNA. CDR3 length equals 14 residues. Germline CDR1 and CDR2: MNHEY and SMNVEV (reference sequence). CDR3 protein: CASSKTGSNQPQHF.

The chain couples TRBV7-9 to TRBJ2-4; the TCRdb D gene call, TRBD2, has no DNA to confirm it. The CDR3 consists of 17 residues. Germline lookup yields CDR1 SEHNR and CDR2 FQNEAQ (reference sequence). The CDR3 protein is CASSSLIGGLRGNIQCF.

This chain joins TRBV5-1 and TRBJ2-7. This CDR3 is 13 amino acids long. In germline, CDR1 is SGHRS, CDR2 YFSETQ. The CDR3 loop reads CASSLGLYYEQYF.

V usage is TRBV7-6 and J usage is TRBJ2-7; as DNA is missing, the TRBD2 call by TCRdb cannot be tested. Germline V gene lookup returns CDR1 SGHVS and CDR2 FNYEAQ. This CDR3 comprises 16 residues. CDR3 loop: CASSLAGRLGDYEQYF.

The CDR3 protein is CASSTPGGGNTEAFF. The V gene is TRBV9, the J gene TRBJ1-1; TCRdb outputs TRBD1, but without DNA this stays unchecked. The germline CDR1 and CDR2 sequences are SGDLS and YYNGEE. This CDR3 is 15 amino acids long.

The CDR3: CASSSELGYNEQFF. The chain is built from TRBV7-9 and TRBJ2-1. CDR1 is SEHNR, CDR2 FQNEAQ, per germline (reference sequence). This CDR3 spans 14 amino acids.

CDR3 protein: CSVEEGQGYEQYF. The chain joins TRBV29-1 to TRBJ2-7; TCRdb gives TRBD1 as the D gene, but with no DNA this cannot be confirmed. The germline V gene has CDR1 SQVTM and CDR2 ANQGSEA. This CDR3 region has 13 residues.

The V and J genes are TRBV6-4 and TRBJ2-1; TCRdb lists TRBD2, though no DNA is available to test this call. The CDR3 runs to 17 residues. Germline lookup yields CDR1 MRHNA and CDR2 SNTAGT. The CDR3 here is CASSERLAGGPYNEQFF.

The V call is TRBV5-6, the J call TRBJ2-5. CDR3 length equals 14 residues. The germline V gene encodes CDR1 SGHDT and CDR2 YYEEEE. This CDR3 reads CASSLDDLQETQYF.

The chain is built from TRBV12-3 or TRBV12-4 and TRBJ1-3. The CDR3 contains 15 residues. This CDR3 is CASSFSADAGNTIYF.